This TCR beta chain emerged from a study of blood T cell repertoires in COVID-19. Whole-study context: The origin of the acute and convalescent COVID-19 samples was the United States, Italy and Spain. Sample material is recorded as cDNA or gDNA derived from T cells, B-cell-depleted T cells, or PBMCs.

In the original analysis: Amplification of reference gene primers was used by the study to estimate nucleated cell counts. TCRdb's table, derived via immunoSEQ multiplex PCR, lists solely in-frame clones and lacks some. The DNA was the basis for D and trimming; V, J and clone size are from that table. The sample shows approximately 170,000 clones, about four fifths of them seen only once. V was pared by 3 bases and J by 0 bases, with 6 bases of the junction left unmatched. The germline gives CDR1 GTSNPN, CDR2 SVGIG (reference sequence). CDR3 length: 17 residues. This sequence joins TRBV30 and TRBJ1-6; 9 nucleotides match TRBD1. The sample consisted of peripheral blood. The receptor was isolated from a woman older than 75 with acute or convalescent COVID-19. CDR3 residues: CAWSGGQGSSYNSPLHF. CDR3 sequence (DNA): TGTGCCTGGAGCGGGGGACAGGGAAGCTCCTATAATTCACCCCTCCACTTT.